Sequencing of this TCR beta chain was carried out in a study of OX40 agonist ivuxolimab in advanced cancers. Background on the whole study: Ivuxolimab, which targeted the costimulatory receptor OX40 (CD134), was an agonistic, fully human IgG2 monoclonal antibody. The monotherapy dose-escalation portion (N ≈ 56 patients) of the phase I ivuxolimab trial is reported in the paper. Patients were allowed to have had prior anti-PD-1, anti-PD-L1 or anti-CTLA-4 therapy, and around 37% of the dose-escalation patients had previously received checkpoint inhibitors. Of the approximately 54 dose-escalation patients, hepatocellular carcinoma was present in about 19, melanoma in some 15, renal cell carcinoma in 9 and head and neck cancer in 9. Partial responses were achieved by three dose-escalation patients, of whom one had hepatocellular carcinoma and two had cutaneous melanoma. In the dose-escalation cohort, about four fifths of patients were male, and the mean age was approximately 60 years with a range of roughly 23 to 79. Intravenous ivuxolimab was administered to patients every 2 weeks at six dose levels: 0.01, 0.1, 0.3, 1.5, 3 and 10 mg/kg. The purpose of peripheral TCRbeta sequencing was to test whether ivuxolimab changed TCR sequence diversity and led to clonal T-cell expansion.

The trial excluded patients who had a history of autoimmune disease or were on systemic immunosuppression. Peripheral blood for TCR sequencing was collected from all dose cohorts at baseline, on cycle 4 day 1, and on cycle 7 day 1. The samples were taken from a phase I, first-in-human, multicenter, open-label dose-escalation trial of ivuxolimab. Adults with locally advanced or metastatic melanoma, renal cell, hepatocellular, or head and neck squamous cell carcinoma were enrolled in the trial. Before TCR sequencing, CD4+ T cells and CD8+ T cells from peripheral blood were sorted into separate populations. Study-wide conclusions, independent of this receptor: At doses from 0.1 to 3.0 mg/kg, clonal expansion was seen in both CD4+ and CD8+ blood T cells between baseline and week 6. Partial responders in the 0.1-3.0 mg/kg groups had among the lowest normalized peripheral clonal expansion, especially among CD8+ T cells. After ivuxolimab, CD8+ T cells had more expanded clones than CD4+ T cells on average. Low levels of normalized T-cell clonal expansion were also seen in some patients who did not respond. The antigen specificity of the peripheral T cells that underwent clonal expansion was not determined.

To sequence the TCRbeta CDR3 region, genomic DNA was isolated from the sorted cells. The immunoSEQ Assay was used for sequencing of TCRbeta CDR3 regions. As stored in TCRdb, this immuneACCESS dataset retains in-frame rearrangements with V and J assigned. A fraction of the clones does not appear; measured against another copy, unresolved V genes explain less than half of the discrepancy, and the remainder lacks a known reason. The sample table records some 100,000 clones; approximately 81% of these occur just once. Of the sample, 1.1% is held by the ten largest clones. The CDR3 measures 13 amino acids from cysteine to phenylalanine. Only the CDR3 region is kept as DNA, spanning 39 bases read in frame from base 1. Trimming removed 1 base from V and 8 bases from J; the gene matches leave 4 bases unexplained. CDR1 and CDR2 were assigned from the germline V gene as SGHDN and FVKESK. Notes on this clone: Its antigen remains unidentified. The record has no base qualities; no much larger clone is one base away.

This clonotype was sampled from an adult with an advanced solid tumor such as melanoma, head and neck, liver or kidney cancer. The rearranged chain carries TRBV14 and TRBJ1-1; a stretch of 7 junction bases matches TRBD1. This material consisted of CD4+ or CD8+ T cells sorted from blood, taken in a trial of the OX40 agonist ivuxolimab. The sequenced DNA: TGTGCCAGCAGCCAAGGAGGAGGGGGCGAAGCTTTCTTT. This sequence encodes CASSQGGGGEAFF.